One and the same sample provided the 16 T cell receptor beta chains below, sequenced in a study of T cell responses to AZD1222 COVID-19 vaccine. Using immunoSEQ multiplex PCR, the repertoire was profiled, and TCRdb retains in-frame clones only, with some absent. The data contain over 100,000 clones, approximately 88% of them singletons. The sequenced sample was peripheral blood, obtained on day 0 of AZD1222 vaccination. These receptors originate from an adult in good health.

This sequence joins TRBV6-5 and TRBJ1-2, with D possibly matching TRBD1 (6 bases). V gave up 0 bases and J gave up 6 bases, with 8 bases separating them. The CDR3 contains 13 residues. The V gene's germline CDR1 is MNHEY and CDR2 SVGAGI. CDR3: CASSYSRGHGYTF. The CDR3 DNA sequence: TGTGCCAGCAGTTACTCCAGGGGACATGGCTACACCTTC.

This clone has a single count. CDR3 in DNA: TGTGCCAGCTCGGACGATAGCAATCAGCCCCAGCATTTT. Translated, it gives CASSDDSNQPQHF. V gene TRBV18 combines with J gene TRBJ1-5; unclear D gene. In germline, CDR1 is KGHSH, CDR2 LQKENI. The germline V and J ends were trimmed by 6 bases and 0 bases, with 6 bases remaining between them. The CDR3 totals 13 residues.

This clone was counted between two and nine times. The CDR3 region is CASNGGQRKPYEQYF. CDR3 bases: TGTGCCAGCAACGGAGGACAGCGAAAACCCTACGAGCAGTACTTC. The chain combines TRBV6-6 with TRBJ2-7; a weak D match, TRBD1 (6 bases). CDR1 MNHNY and CDR2 SVGAGI come from the germline V gene (reference sequence). The CDR3 covers 15 residues. Trimming removed 7 bases from V and 2 bases from J, with 18 bases in between.

V and J are TRBV12-3 or TRBV12-4 and TRBJ2-7; D is uncertain. V lost 5 bases and J 4 bases, leaving 9 bases between the germline ends. The CDR3 extends over 12 amino acids. As DNA, the CDR3 is TGTGCCAGCAGTACCGACGGTTACGAGCAGTACTTC. This sequence encodes CASSTDGYEQYF.

The chain combines TRBV9 with TRBJ1-2; 7 nucleotides align to TRBD1. Germline trimming cut 5 bases from V and 7 bases from J; bases unmatched to any gene: 11. The CDR3 has 14 amino acids. Germline CDR1 is SGDLS and CDR2 is YYNGEE. Written as DNA, the CDR3 is TGTGCCAGCAGAGATACAGGGGATTGGGCTGGCTACACCTTC. This codes for CASRDTGDWAGYTF. Using reference TRBV9 and TRBJ1-2 for the parts outside the CDR3, the full variable domain is DSGVTQTPKHLITATGQRVTLRCSPRSGDLSVYWYQQSLDQGLQFLIQYYNGEERAKGNILERFSAQQFPDLHSELNLSSLELGDSALYFCASRDTGDWAGYTFGSGTRLTVV.

This rearrangement joins TRBV5-1 to TRBJ1-1; D possibly corresponds to TRBD1 (5 bases). Trimming stripped 3 bases from V and 0 bases from J, with 9 bases between. Per germline, CDR1 SGHRS and CDR2 YFSETQ. This CDR3 has 14 residues. CDR3 DNA sequence: TGCGCCAGCAGCTCCGACAGCCTGAACACTGAAGCTTTCTTT. Encoded protein: CASSSDSLNTEAFF.

The rearrangement links TRBV5-5 to TRBJ2-3, with D maybe TRBD1 (6 bases). The V gene's germline CDR1 is SGHKS and CDR2 YYEKEE (reference sequence). V was cut by 0 bases and J by 4 bases, with 15 bases left in between. The CDR3 is 16 residues long. CDR3 nucleotide sequence: TGTGCCAGCAGCTTGGCCATTCAGGGGTCGTCAGATACGCAGTATTTT. It yields the protein CASSLAIQGSSDTQYF.

This clone appeared once. This rearrangement joins TRBV6-5 to TRBJ1-2, with 7 positions matching TRBD1. The length of the CDR3 is 13 residues. The ends lost 8 bases at V and 5 bases at J; junction bases unmatched: 8. CDR1 and CDR2 (germline): MNHEY, SVGAGI. CDR3 nucleotides: TGTGCCAGCGTCGCGGGACAGAGGTATGGCTACACCTTC. Its protein product is CASVAGQRYGYTF.

The rearrangement uses TRBV4-2 and TRBJ1-2; TRBD1 might be the D (5 bases). This CDR3 comprises 14 residues. Trimming cost V 2 bases and J 7 bases, with 14 bases left between them. The germline V gene has CDR1 LGHNA and CDR2 YNFKEQ. The CDR3 DNA is TGTGCCAGCAGCCAAACGAGGGACTCGGGTGGCTACACCTTC. It is translated as CASSQTRDSGGYTF.

The chain is built from TRBV7-9 and TRBJ1-2; unclear D gene. The CDR3 has 15 amino acids. The V and J ends lost 5 bases and 4 bases respectively, with 17 bases between them. Germline values: CDR1 SEHNR, CDR2 FQNEAQ (reference sequence). The CDR3 here is CASSLMSLQTYGYTF. The CDR3 nucleotides read TGTGCCAGCAGCCTCATGTCATTGCAGACCTATGGCTACACCTTC.

V is TRBV20-1 and J is TRBJ2-3, with no clear D. This CDR3 is 10 amino acids long. The germline V and J ends were trimmed by 3 bases and 5 bases, with 3 bases remaining between them. Germline CDR1 and CDR2: DFQATT and SNEGSKA (reference sequence). CDR3 in amino acids: CSASLDTQYF. The CDR3 DNA follows: TGCAGTGCTAGTCTAGATACGCAGTATTTT.

The chain carries TRBV30 and TRBJ1-4; TRBD1 agrees at 11 bases. Per the germline V gene, CDR1 is GTSNPN and CDR2 is SVGIG (reference sequence). This CDR3 contains 13 residues. V trimming: 6 bases; J trimming: 7 bases; junction bases outside the gene matches: 4. Written as DNA, the CDR3 is TGTGCCTGCGCGGACAGGGGGCTTGAAAAACTGTTTTTT. Protein: CACADRGLEKLFF.

The genes are TRBV6-5 and TRBJ2-7; tentatively, D is TRBD1 or TRBD2 (5 bases each). CDR1 MNHEY and CDR2 SVGAGI come from the germline V gene. CDR3 length: 16 amino acids. With 3 bases removed from V and 3 bases from J, the gap between germline ends came to 18 bases. The CDR3 region has the DNA TGTGCCAGCAGTTATTCCCGGACGGGGCTTGTCTACGAGCAGTACTTC. This encodes CASSYSRTGLVYEQYF.

The chain is built from TRBV6-5 and TRBJ1-1; weak D call: TRBD1 (5 bases). The CDR3 spans 13 residues. Trimming removed 5 bases from V and 1 base from J, with 8 bases in between. CDR1 and CDR2 from the germline V gene are MNHEY and SVGAGI. CDR3 DNA sequence: TGTGCCAGCAGTACCGACAGGAACACTGAAGCTTTCTTT. It encodes CASSTDRNTEAFF.

V usage is TRBV27 and J usage is TRBJ1-2; the D is unclear. The germline V and J ends were trimmed by 5 bases and 3 bases, with 7 bases remaining between them. There are 12 residues in the CDR3. Germline-derived CDR1 and CDR2 are MNHEY and SMNVEV (reference sequence). This chain's CDR3 is CASSPEDYGYTF. CDR3 DNA sequence: TGTGCCAGCAGTCCGGAGGACTATGGCTACACCTTC.

V usage is TRBV9 and J usage is TRBJ2-3; TRBD1 matches 9 bases. The CDR3 extends over 16 amino acids. V lost 3 bases and J lost 3; bases outside the gene matches: 8. Germline assignment: CDR1 SGDLS and CDR2 YYNGEE. CDR3 protein: CASSETGQGGTDTQYF. DNA of the CDR3: TGTGCCAGCAGCGAGACGGGACAGGGTGGGACAGATACGCAGTATTTT.